The clone carrying this TCR beta chain has only a few counts. TCRdb re-called the RT-PCR reads through MiXCR, storing one row per CDR3 protein. The data show about 680,000 distinct CDR3 sequences, 14% seen once. The sequenced material came from memory CD4+ T cells from blood. This TCR was sampled from a female donor in good health, serving as a healthy control.

This CDR3 is CASSPLGEGEFF. CDR3 nucleotides: TGTGCCAGCAGTCCGCTAGGGGAGGGTGAGTTCTTC. V gene TRBV28 combines with J gene TRBJ2-1, with TRBD2 matching over 7 bases. The CDR3 contains 12 residues. Losses at the gene ends were 5 bases for V and 14 bases for J; bases not matched to a gene: 9. In germline, CDR1 is MDHEN, CDR2 SYDVKM. Full variable domain (rest looked up from reference TRBV28 and TRBJ2-1): DVKVTQSSRYLVKRTGEKVFLECVQDMDHENMFWYRQDPGLGLRLIYFSYDVKMKEKGDIPEGYSVSREKKERFSLILESASTNQTSMYLCASSPLGEGEFFGPGTRLTVL.